One and the same sample provided the 9 T cell receptor beta chains below, sequenced in a study of cytomegalovirus exposure and HLA in healthy donors. 13 Jbeta primers and 60 Vbeta primers were used for the PCR. Some clones are missing from TCRdb's copy, which holds only in-frame ones; the method was immunoSEQ multiplex PCR. The sample has around 130,000 clones; approximately 70% are singletons. Source material: PBMCs. These TCRs come from a woman aged 60-75 years in good health and CMV-seropositive.

This clone was observed a few times. The chain joins TRBV7-6 to TRBJ1-6, with D hard to call. The V and J ends lost 1 base and 7 bases respectively, with 11 bases between them. Germline lookup yields CDR1 SGHVS and CDR2 FNYEAQ. The CDR3 has 15 amino acids. CDR3 sequence reads: CASSLDPGINSPLHF. The CDR3 DNA is TGTGCCAGCAGCTTAGATCCGGGAATCAATTCACCCCTCCACTTT. Based on the CDR3 plus reference TRBV7-6 and TRBJ1-6, the full variable domain is GAGVSQSPRYKVTKRGQDVALRCDPISGHVSLYWYRQALGQGPEFLTYFNYEAQQDKSGLPNDRFSAERPEGSISTLTIQRTEQRDSAMYRCASSLDPGINSPLHFGNGTRLTVT.

The CDR3 bases are TGTGCCAGCAGCCCAATGACTAGCACAGATACGCAGTATTTT. Amino acid sequence: CASSPMTSTDTQYF. The chain recombines TRBV7-8 with TRBJ2-3; D gene ambiguous. V gave up 5 bases and J gave up 0 bases, with 9 bases separating them. Germline CDR1 SGHVS, CDR2 FQNEAQ. The CDR3 consists of 14 residues.

The rearrangement links TRBV6-1 to TRBJ1-1, with a possible D match to TRBD1 (5 bases). Germline lookup yields CDR1 MNHNS and CDR2 SASEGT. The CDR3 contains 13 residues. V was shortened by 5 bases and J by 3 bases, with 10 bases between the two germline ends. CDR3 region: CASSRGVDTEAFF. CDR3 coding DNA: TGTGCCAGCAGTCGGGGGGTGGACACTGAAGCTTTCTTT.

This clone was observed once. V usage is TRBV6-5 and J usage is TRBJ2-5, with D tentatively TRBD2 (6 bases). Germline-derived CDR1 and CDR2 are MNHEY and SVGAGI. The CDR3 totals 13 residues. V lost 6 bases and J lost 4, with 12 bases in between. The DNA of the CDR3 is TGTGCCAGCAGCCGTTCGGGGGTAGAGACCCAGTACTTC. This gives the protein CASSRSGVETQYF.

The chain employs TRBV27 and TRBJ2-7; maybe TRBD1 (5 bases). Germline values: CDR1 MNHEY, CDR2 SMNVEV (reference sequence). Deletions cut 2 bases from V and 1 base from J, with 18 bases between. This CDR3 contains 17 residues. The DNA of the CDR3 is TGTGCCAGCAGTTTAGTTCAAGAGACAGCAAATTCCTACGAGCAGTACTTC. Translating gives CASSLVQETANSYEQYF.

V is TRBV6-5 and J is TRBJ1-2; D gene uncertain. The CDR3 extends over 12 amino acids. Germline CDR1 and CDR2: MNHEY and SVGAGI. Deletions cut 8 bases from V and 8 bases from J, with 15 bases between. The chain's CDR3 is CASRLGRKGYTF. The CDR3 DNA reads TGTGCCAGCCGTCTGGGCCGAAAGGGCTACACCTTC.

The V call is TRBV5-1, the J call TRBJ1-1; D is unclear. V lost 0 bases and J 2 bases, leaving 8 bases between the germline ends. Germline assignment: CDR1 SGHRS and CDR2 YFSETQ. This CDR3 comprises 14 residues. The CDR3 DNA is TGCGCCAGCAGCTTGGGTATCCTCAACACTGAAGCTTTCTTT. Translation: CASSLGILNTEAFF.

The V and J genes are TRBV15 and TRBJ1-1, with 10 bases matching TRBD1. Trimming took 8 bases from V and 0 from J; bases not matched to a gene: 9. The CDR3 totals 16 residues. Germline CDR1 LNHNV, CDR2 YYDKDF (reference sequence). DNA for the CDR3: TGTGCCACCGGGAATTCGGGACAGGGGATGAACACTGAAGCTTTCTTT. It specifies CATGNSGQGMNTEAFF.

This chain connects TRBV5-1 to TRBJ2-3, with no clear D. Germline V CDR1 and CDR2: SGHRS, YFSETQ. The length of the CDR3 is 16 residues. V was trimmed by 0 bases and J by 4 bases, leaving 15 bases between them. CDR3 sequence: CASSLGLNLGADTQYF. CDR3 coding DNA: TGCGCCAGCAGCTTGGGGCTGAACCTGGGCGCAGATACGCAGTATTTT.